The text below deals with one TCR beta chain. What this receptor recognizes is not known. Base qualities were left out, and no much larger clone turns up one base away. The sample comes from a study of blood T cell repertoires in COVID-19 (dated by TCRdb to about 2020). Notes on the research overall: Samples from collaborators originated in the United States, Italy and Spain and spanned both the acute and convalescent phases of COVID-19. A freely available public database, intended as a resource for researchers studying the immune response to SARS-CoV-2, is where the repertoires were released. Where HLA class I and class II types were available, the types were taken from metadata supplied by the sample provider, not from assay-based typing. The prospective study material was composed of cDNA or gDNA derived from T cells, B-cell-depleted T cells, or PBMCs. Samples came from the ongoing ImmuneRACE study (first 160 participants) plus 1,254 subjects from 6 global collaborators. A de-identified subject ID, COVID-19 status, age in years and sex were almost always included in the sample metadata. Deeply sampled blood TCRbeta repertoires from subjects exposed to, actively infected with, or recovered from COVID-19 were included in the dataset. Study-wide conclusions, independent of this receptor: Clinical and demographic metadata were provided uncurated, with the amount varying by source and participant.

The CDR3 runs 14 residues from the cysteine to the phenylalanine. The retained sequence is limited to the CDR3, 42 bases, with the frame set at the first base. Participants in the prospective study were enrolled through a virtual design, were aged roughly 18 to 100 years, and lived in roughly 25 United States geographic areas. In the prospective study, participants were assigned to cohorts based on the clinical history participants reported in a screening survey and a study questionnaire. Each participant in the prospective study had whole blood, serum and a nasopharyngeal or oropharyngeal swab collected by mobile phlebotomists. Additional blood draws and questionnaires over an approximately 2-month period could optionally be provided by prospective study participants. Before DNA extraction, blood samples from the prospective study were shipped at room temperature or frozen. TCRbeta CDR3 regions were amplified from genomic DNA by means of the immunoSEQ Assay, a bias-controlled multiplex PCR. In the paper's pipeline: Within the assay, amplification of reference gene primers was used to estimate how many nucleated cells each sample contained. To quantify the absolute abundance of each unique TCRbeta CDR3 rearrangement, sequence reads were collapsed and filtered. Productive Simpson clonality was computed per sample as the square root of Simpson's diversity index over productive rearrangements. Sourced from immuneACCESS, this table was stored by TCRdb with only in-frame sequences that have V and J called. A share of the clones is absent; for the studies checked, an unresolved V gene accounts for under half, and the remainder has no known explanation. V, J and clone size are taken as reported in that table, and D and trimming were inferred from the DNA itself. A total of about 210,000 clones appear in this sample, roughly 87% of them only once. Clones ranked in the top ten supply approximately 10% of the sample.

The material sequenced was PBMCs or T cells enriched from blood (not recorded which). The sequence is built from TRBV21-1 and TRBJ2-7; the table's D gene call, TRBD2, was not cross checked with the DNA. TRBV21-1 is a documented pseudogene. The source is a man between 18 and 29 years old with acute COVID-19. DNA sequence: TGTGCCAGCAGCAAAACCACTTACTCCTACGAGCAGTACTTC. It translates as CASSKTTYSYEQYF.